Sequencing of this TCR beta chain was carried out in a study of identical twins. TCRdb processed the 5' RACE reads anew with MiXCR; each CDR3 protein has one entry. The data hold approximately 150,000 distinct CDR3 sequences, with under 4.5% observed a single time. This clonotype was seen ten or more times. Its antigen is not identified. There are 16 residues in the CDR3. V was clipped by 1 base and J by 5 bases; unmatched bases: 9. Study-level findings and limits: Abundant beta clonotypes from cord blood bore fewer insertions; memory repertoires lacked this pattern.

This chain uses TRBV12-3 or TRBV12-4 with TRBJ2-5; TRBD1 aligns across 8 bases. The sequence was obtained from a man aged 18-30 years in good health. Sequencing input: memory T cells sorted from blood. CDR3 loop: CASSLGDRGGLETQYF. The DNA of the CDR3 is TGTGCCAGCAGTTTAGGAGACAGGGGAGGTTTGGAGACCCAGTACTTC.